The 25 T cell receptor beta chains reported below all come from one sample, sequenced in a study of cytomegalovirus exposure and HLA in healthy donors. PCR involved 60 Vbeta and 13 Jbeta primers. TCRdb's copy holds only in-frame clones and misses some; the assay was immunoSEQ multiplex PCR. The sample totals under 200,000 clones. Sequenced sample: PBMCs. Receptors were obtained from a man aged 30-40 years in good health and CMV-seronegative.

The chain uses TRBV4-2 and TRBJ1-2; perhaps TRBD1 as D (6 bases). V was shortened by 3 bases and J by 8 bases, with 16 bases between the two germline ends. The V gene's germline CDR1 is LGHNA and CDR2 YNFKEQ. This CDR3 contains 14 residues. CDR3: CASSQTTGLGGYTF. CDR3 nucleotides: TGTGCCAGCAGCCAGACCACAGGGTTAGGGGGCTACACCTTC.

The chain combines TRBV4-1 with TRBJ1-2; 8 nucleotides line up with TRBD1. The CDR3 consists of 15 residues. V lost 2 bases and J lost 4; bases outside the gene matches: 6. CDR1 and CDR2 (germline): MGHRA, YSYEKL. The CDR3 here is CASSQPRDRRYGYTF. CDR3 DNA: TGCGCCAGCAGCCAACCCCGGGACAGGCGCTATGGCTACACCTTC.

The CDR3: CASGLFLAGVNEQFF. The CDR3 region has the DNA TGTGCCAGCGGTCTGTTTCTAGCGGGAGTTAATGAGCAGTTCTTC. The chain joins TRBV27 to TRBJ2-1; the match to TRBD2 covers 10 bases. The CDR3 is 15 amino acids. Germline V gene lookup returns CDR1 MNHEY and CDR2 SMNVEV (reference sequence). J lost 7 bases, V lost 8 bases, and 11 bases had no gene match.

The chain combines TRBV2 with TRBJ1-2; D is perhaps TRBD1 (6 bases). This CDR3 contains 12 residues. From germline, CDR1 is SNHLY and CDR2 FYNNEI. V lost 6 bases and J 7 bases, leaving 12 bases between the germline ends. DNA for the CDR3: TGTGCCAGCAGCCCCCAGGGGCGTGGCTACACCTTC. It specifies CASSPQGRGYTF. Full variable domain (outside the CDR3, taken from reference TRBV2 and TRBJ1-2): EPEVTQTPSHQVTQMGQEVILRCVPISNHLYFYWYRQILGQKVEFLVSFYNNEISEKSEIFDDQFSVERPDGSNFTLKIRSTKLEDSAMYFCASSPQGRGYTFGSGTRLTVV.

The chain uses TRBV4-1 and TRBJ2-2; 10 bases agree with TRBD2. There are 17 residues in the CDR3. V gave up 3 bases and J gave up 1 base; unmatched junction bases: 5. Germline V gives CDR1 MGHRA, CDR2 YSYEKL. The chain's CDR3 is CASSHGRTSGNTGELFF. The CDR3 DNA reads TGCGCCAGCAGCCACGGCCGGACTAGCGGGAACACCGGGGAGCTGTTTTTT.

J is TRBJ1-1 and V is TRBV28, with a weak D call TRBD1 (5 bases). This CDR3 contains 14 residues. The V and J ends lost 8 bases and 1 base respectively, with 14 bases between them. Germline CDR1 and CDR2: MDHEN and SYDVKM. CDR3: CASGLAGGNTEAFF. The CDR3 DNA reads as TGTGCCAGCGGATTAGCGGGGGGGAACACTGAAGCTTTCTTT.

The genes are TRBV9 and TRBJ1-4, with D unclear. Between the trimmed V and J ends, which lost 3 bases and 1 base, there was a span of 10 bases. Germline CDR1 reads SGDLS; CDR2 reads YYNGEE. The CDR3 runs to 15 residues. The CDR3 region has the DNA TGTGCCAGCAGCGAGGTGGAGGGAACTAATGAAAAACTGTTTTTT. It encodes CASSEVEGTNEKLFF.

The CDR3 DNA reads TGTGCCAGCAGCCAAGCCCAGGGAAGAGGAACCGGGGAGCTGTTTTTT. Protein: CASSQAQGRGTGELFF. The V gene is TRBV4-2, the J gene TRBJ2-2; tentatively, D is TRBD1 (5 bases). The CDR3 sequence is 16 residues long. Looked up from germline, CDR1 is LGHNA and CDR2 is YNFKEQ. V lost 1 base and J 5 bases, leaving 14 bases between the germline ends.

The genes are TRBV28 and TRBJ2-1; 10 bases are shared with TRBD1. The CDR3 covers 16 residues. J was trimmed by 5 bases and V by 5 bases; bases with no gene match: 9. Germline assignment: CDR1 MDHEN and CDR2 SYDVKM. The CDR3 region is CASSTPSTGGHNEQFF. The CDR3 DNA is TGTGCCAGCAGTACTCCTTCGACAGGGGGCCACAATGAGCAGTTCTTC. The variable domain in full, with the rest retrieved from reference TRBV28 and TRBJ2-1, is DVKVTQSSRYLVKRTGEKVFLECVQDMDHENMFWYRQDPGLGLRLIYFSYDVKMKEKGDIPEGYSVSREKKERFSLILESASTNQTSMYLCASSTPSTGGHNEQFFGPGTRLTVL.

The rearrangement uses TRBV7-2 and TRBJ2-5; TRBD1 might be the D (6 bases). The germline CDR1 and CDR2 sequences are SGHTA and FQGNSA. The CDR3 totals 13 residues. Trimming pared 5 bases from V and 7 bases from J, leaving 14 bases between. Written as DNA, the CDR3 is TGTGCCAGCAGCACAGGGTTGAGCGCGACCCAGTACTTC. Protein product: CASSTGLSATQYF.

This chain uses TRBV16 with TRBJ1-1, with 11 bases fitting TRBD1. The germline V gene encodes CDR1 KGHSY and CDR2 FQNENV. The CDR3 totals 19 residues. V lost 2 bases to trimming and J lost 1 base; unmatched junction nucleotides: 12. DNA for the CDR3: TGTGCCAGCAGCCAAATGGGGGGGGACAGGGGGAAGTGGAACACTGAAGCTTTCTTT. Protein: CASSQMGGDRGKWNTEAFF.

The chain couples TRBV13 to TRBJ2-2, with TRBD1 as a possible D gene (5 bases). Germline V gene sequence: CDR1 PRHDT, CDR2 FYEKMQ (reference sequence). The germline V and J ends were trimmed by 7 bases and 2 bases, with 11 bases remaining between them. This CDR3 region has 14 residues. CDR3 region: CASTDGANTGELFF. The CDR3 nucleotides read TGTGCCAGCACCGATGGGGCCAACACCGGGGAGCTGTTTTTT.

The chain joins TRBV19 to TRBJ2-7; no clear D gene. The CDR3 runs to 13 residues. V gave up 0 bases and J gave up 0 bases, with 3 bases separating them. Germline V gene data show CDR1 as LNHDA and CDR2 as SQIVND (reference sequence). The CDR3 bases are TGTGCCAGTAGTATAGATCGCTCCTACGAGCAGTACTTC. It specifies CASSIDRSYEQYF.

Here the CDR3 reads CSVEGSAGQETQYF. The CDR3 nucleotides read TGCAGCGTTGAAGGGTCGGCAGGCCAAGAGACCCAGTACTTC. The chain combines TRBV29-1 with TRBJ2-5, with D unresolved. CDR3 length: 14 residues. Trimming stripped 1 base from V and 1 base from J, with 10 bases between. CDR1 and CDR2 (germline): SQVTM, ANQGSEA.

This rearrangement joins TRBV6-1 to TRBJ1-1; 7 nucleotides match TRBD1. The CDR3 has 14 residues. V shed 6 bases, J shed 6 bases, and the junction held 10 bases outside the gene matches. Germline CDR1 and CDR2: MNHNS and SASEGT. The DNA of the CDR3 is TGTGCCAGCAGGTACAGGGGTGGTAGTTCTGAAGCTTTCTTT. Amino acids: CASRYRGGSSEAFF.

The chain uses TRBV27 and TRBJ1-2; 9 nucleotides agree with TRBD1. The CDR3 spans 14 residues. With 3 bases clipped from V and 6 bases from J, the junction kept 5 bases outside the gene matches. Germline loops: CDR1 MNHEY, CDR2 SMNVEV (reference sequence). The CDR3 is CASSLGDRVNGYTF. In DNA, the CDR3 is TGTGCCAGCAGTTTGGGGGACAGGGTCAATGGCTACACCTTC.

The chain has TRBV5-4 and TRBJ1-4, with D possibly being TRBD1 (6 bases). V was cut by 2 bases and J by 8 bases, with 16 bases left in between. Germline V gene lookup returns CDR1 SGHNT and CDR2 YYREEE (reference sequence). This CDR3 spans 15 amino acids. CDR3 DNA: TGTGCCAGCAGCTTATCCATTGGAACAGGGGAAAAACTGTTTTTT. Translated, it gives CASSLSIGTGEKLFF.

The gene calls are TRBV7-9 and TRBJ1-4, with 7 bases aligning to TRBD1. The CDR3 spans 16 residues. J lost 1 base, V lost 5 bases, and 7 bases had no gene match. CDR1 and CDR2 (germline): SEHNR, FQNEAQ (reference sequence). In DNA, the CDR3 is TGTGCCAGCAGCCTCAGACAGGGTGGAACTAATGAAAAACTGTTTTTT. It is translated as CASSLRQGGTNEKLFF.

V gene TRBV7-3 combines with J gene TRBJ2-2, with TRBD1 identical over 7 bases. Germline CDR1 and CDR2: SGHTA and FQGTGA. This CDR3 has 15 amino acids. V lost 3 bases to trimming and J lost 4 bases; unmatched junction nucleotides: 5. Here the CDR3 reads CASSFPAGGTGELFF. CDR3 DNA sequence: TGTGCCAGCAGCTTCCCGGCAGGGGGCACCGGGGAGCTGTTTTTT.

The chain is built from TRBV6-4 and TRBJ1-1, with TRBD1 as a possible D gene (5 bases). Germline V lookup: CDR1 MRHNA, CDR2 SNTAGT. The CDR3 covers 14 residues. Trimming left V 4 bases short and J 6 bases short, with 15 bases between. DNA for the CDR3: TGTGCCAGCAGTGGCACCGGGGGGAGCGCTGAAGCTTTCTTT. It codes for CASSGTGGSAEAFF.

This chain links TRBV11-3 with TRBJ2-3, with 11 positions matching TRBD2. Germline V CDR1 and CDR2: SGHNT, YENEEA. The CDR3 sequence is 15 residues long. After removal of 4 bases from V and 0 bases from J, the junction contained 0 bases not matched to a gene. CDR3 residues: CASSWTSGSTDTQYF. The CDR3 DNA sequence: TGTGCCAGCAGCTGGACTAGCGGGAGCACAGATACGCAGTATTTT. The full variable domain, in which reference TRBV11-3 and TRBJ2-3 provide the parts outside the CDR3, is EAGVVQSPRYKIIEKKQPVAFWCNPISGHNTLYWYLQNLGQGPELLIRYENEEAVDDSQLPKDRFSAERLKGVDSTLKIQPAELGDSAVYLCASSWTSGSTDTQYFGPGTRLTVL.

The chain combines TRBV4-2 with TRBJ2-1; 11 bases agree with TRBD2. J gave up 4 bases and V 1 base, and 3 bases lay outside the gene matches. CDR3 length: 16 amino acids. Germline V gene lookup returns CDR1 LGHNA and CDR2 YNFKEQ. CDR3 residues: CASSQVRTSGYNEQFF. CDR3 DNA: TGTGCCAGCAGCCAAGTTCGGACTAGCGGGTACAATGAGCAGTTCTTC.

This rearrangement joins TRBV6-1 to TRBJ2-7, with 7 bases fitting TRBD2. The germline CDR1 and CDR2 sequences are MNHNS and SASEGT. The CDR3 contains 13 residues. Trimming took 8 bases from V and 4 from J; bases not matched to a gene: 8. Here the CDR3 DNA reads TGTGCCAGCGTCCTAGCGGATGGATACGAGCAGTACTTC. Encoded protein: CASVLADGYEQYF.

The chain couples TRBV29-1 to TRBJ1-2; perhaps TRBD1 as D (5 bases). Trimming took 5 bases from V and 4 from J, leaving 17 bases between them. The CDR3 loop spans 14 amino acids. Per the germline V gene, CDR1 is SQVTM and CDR2 is ANQGSEA. The CDR3 loop reads CSVLGIGGGYGYTF. The CDR3 nucleotides are TGCAGCGTTTTGGGAATCGGGGGTGGCTATGGCTACACCTTC.

This chain connects TRBV29-1 to TRBJ2-2; 8 bases are a match to TRBD2. CDR3 length: 16 amino acids. Germline V CDR1 and CDR2: SQVTM, ANQGSEA. With V trimmed by 3 bases and J by 4 bases, 10 bases remained unmatched. The CDR3 DNA sequence: TGCAGCGTTGATATCGGGAGGGAAAGGGGCACCGGGGAGCTGTTTTTT. It codes for CSVDIGRERGTGELFF.